This TCR beta chain originates from a study of radiotherapy plus CTLA-4 blockade in lung cancer. Study conclusions and caveats: In blood, TCR clones derived from the tumor expanded after radiotherapy plus ipilimumab. The authors reported that early blood T cell clone dynamics, with interferon-beta, best predicted response.

A word on this clone: Its matching antigen is unknown. The junction does not match germline at one end; this may be a read error.

The CDR3 loop spans 11 amino acids. CDR1 and CDR2 from the germline V gene are SGHVS and FQNEAQ. Produced via immunoSEQ multiplex PCR; TCRdb's table is partial and in-frame only. The table shows 80,000 or so clones, with around 80% occurring only once. The sequencing used peripheral blood, collected from a patient treated with radiotherapy plus ipilimumab. The clonotype comes from a human donor with non-small cell lung cancer who had stable disease on radiotherapy plus ipilimumab. The chain recombines TRBV7-8 with TRBJ2-1, with TRBD2 identical over 8 bases. The CDR3 is CASSQSGGKVF. CDR3 nucleotide sequence: TGTGCCAGCAGCCAGAGCGGGGGCAAGGTCTTC.